This T cell receptor (beta chain) is drawn from a study of regulatory T cells in long-lasting Graves disease. The TCR beta library used iRepertoire HTBI primers with Arm-PCR amplification of CDR3. How the authors handled the data: Samples collectively showed approximately 62 TRBV and around 15 TRBJ segments. TCRdb re-called the multiplex PCR reads through MiXCR, storing one row per CDR3 protein. These V and J calls originate from TCRdb's pipeline instead of the authors' own analysis. Among 380,000 or so distinct CDR3 sequences listed, roughly 16% were seen once. Noted time point: newly diagnosed GD, antithyroid drugs for less than 3 months. From RNA extracted from PBMCs, the TCR library was made. These same data were also listed under a study on T cells in Graves' hyperthyroidism and ophthalmopathy. This second report adds: The diagnoses drew upon clinical symptoms, serum thyroxine and TRAb, thyroid ultrasound and orbital computed tomography. Blood held most thyroid clonotypes expanded above 0.001 frequency.

The TCR originated in a woman aged 18-30 years with Graves disease. The source was peripheral blood mononuclear cells (PBMCs), collected at new diagnosis, from a patient treated with antithyroid drugs.

CDR3 region: CSVDTISYEQYF. CDR3 DNA sequence: TGCAGCGTCGACACTATCTCCTACGAGCAGTACTTC. This chain links TRBV29-1 with TRBJ2-7; D ambiguous. CDR1 SQVTM and CDR2 ANQGSEA come from the germline V gene. The CDR3 consists of 12 residues. Trimming removed 6 bases at V and 0 bases at J, with 9 bases between.